This is a list of T cell receptor beta chains from one sample in a study of blood T cell repertoires in COVID-19. Repertoires were generated with immunoSEQ multiplex PCR, while TCRdb's copy carries only in-frame clones and drops some. Found here are about 140,000 clones, about 81% of them singletons; the top ten hold around 4%. Material: peripheral blood. The source of these receptors is a woman of 80 years or more with acute or convalescent COVID-19. The conserved cysteine and the conserved F or W are not part of the CDR3 here. The D gene is left open where the match is weak.

V,D,J,CDR3
TRBV7-9,-,TRBJ2-5,ASSQQETQY
TRBV2,-,TRBJ2-1,ASSFGLPGSLNNEQF
TRBV5-6,-,TRBJ2-1,ASSLVRVGDLRGNEQF
TRBV12-3/TRBV12-4,TRBD1,TRBJ1-5,ASRDRGDQPQH
TRBV19,TRBD1,TRBJ1-6,ASSTGQGAYNSPLH
TRBV21-1,-,TRBJ2-1,ASSDKTSDHFDNEQF
TRBV7-6,TRBD1,TRBJ1-6,ASSSRQGSSYNSPLH
TRBV7-6,TRBD1,TRBJ2-4,ASSPGTGGNIQY
TRBV15,TRBD1,TRBJ1-2,ATSGLTGFGYT
TRBV4-1,TRBD1,TRBJ2-3,ASSLGQGRFTDTQY
TRBV7-2,-,TRBJ1-2,ASSPWEAANYGYT
TRBV29-1,-,TRBJ2-2,SVSARANTGELF
TRBV4-2,TRBD1,TRBJ2-1,ASSQPDRGRLTEQF
TRBV5-1,TRBD1,TRBJ1-1,ASSRDRGREAF
TRBV10-2,TRBD1,TRBJ1-1,ASRRTGVYTEAF
TRBV7-9,TRBD2,TRBJ2-7,ASSPRLAGYEQY
TRBV4-1,-,TRBJ1-4,ASSQAFRGTNEKLF
TRBV29-1,-,TRBJ1-1,SVEDWSTEAF
TRBV19,-,TRBJ1-5,ASSIWTHNQPQH
TRBV27,-,TRBJ2-7,ASSYDRSYEQY
TRBV19,-,TRBJ1-1,ASSIFTSLSAEAF
TRBV29-1,TRBD1,TRBJ2-5,SVGAGQAKETQY
TRBV7-2,TRBD2,TRBJ2-2,ASSLYLAGGAGELF
TRBV30,TRBD1,TRBJ2-7,AWRTGGTYEQY
TRBV2,-,TRBJ2-3,ASASDSGTDTQY
TRBV11-2,TRBD2,TRBJ2-3,ASSVLAGGSDTQY
TRBV27,TRBD2,TRBJ2-2,ASSLLGTTNTGELF
TRBV7-9,-,TRBJ1-5,ASSLFTGPSNQPQH
TRBV19,TRBD1,TRBJ2-7,ASSPRQGPYEQY